Below are 27 T cell receptor beta chains sequenced from a single sample in a study of T cell responses to AZD1222 COVID-19 vaccine. TCRdb keeps only in-frame clones here, not all; method: immunoSEQ multiplex PCR. The table has approximately 110,000 clones, roughly 84% seen once. The specimen was peripheral blood, collected on day 0 of AZD1222 vaccination. The receptors stem from an adult in good health.

With regard to this clone: This sample also contains other DNA sequences that code for the same CDR3. The chain carries TRBV7-9 and TRBJ1-1; D unresolved. CDR3 length: 14 amino acids. Trimming took 1 base from V and 2 from J, leaving 8 bases between them. CDR1 and CDR2 (germline): SEHNR, FQNEAQ (reference sequence). This CDR3 is CASSLVGENTEAFF. As DNA, the CDR3 is TGTGCCAGCAGCTTAGTCGGCGAAAACACTGAAGCTTTCTTT. Variable domain in full (rest from reference TRBV7-9 and TRBJ1-1): DTGVSQNPRHKITKRGQNVTFRCDPISEHNRLYWYRQTLGQGPEFLTYFQNEAQLEKSRLLSDRFSAERPKGSFSTLEIQRTEQGDSAMYLCASSLVGENTEAFFGQGTRLTVV.

This rearrangement joins TRBV6-5 to TRBJ1-6, with TRBD1 identical over 11 bases. The CDR3 is 13 amino acids. Germline CDR1 is MNHEY and CDR2 is SVGAGI. The trim removed 5 bases at V and 16 bases at J, leaving 7 bases unmatched. This CDR3 reads CASSLGTGGVLHF. The CDR3 region has the DNA TGTGCCAGCAGTCTTGGGACAGGGGGTGTGCTCCACTTT.

This chain uses TRBV6-2 or TRBV6-3 with TRBJ1-2; D might be TRBD1 (6 bases). This CDR3 comprises 14 residues. V was cut by 4 bases and J by 4 bases, with 13 bases left in between. Germline CDR1 is MNHEY and CDR2 is SVGEGT. CDR3 in DNA: TGTGCCAGCAGTTTCGGGGACAACCTCTATGGCTACACCTTC. Translating gives CASSFGDNLYGYTF.

The CDR3 sequence is CASSPGLAGEPAGELFF. The CDR3 region has the DNA TGCGCCAGCAGTCCGGGACTAGCGGGGGAACCGGCCGGGGAGCTGTTTTTT. The chain has TRBV5-1 and TRBJ2-2; 14 nucleotides agree with TRBD2. Per the germline V gene, CDR1 is SGHRS and CDR2 is YFSETQ. Trimming cost V 5 bases and J 6 bases; bases outside gene matches: 9. CDR3 length: 17 amino acids.

This chain uses TRBV29-1 with TRBJ2-3, with D possibly matching TRBD1 (6 bases). The CDR3 extends over 12 amino acids. The V gene's germline CDR1 is SQVTM and CDR2 ANQGSEA. The ends were cut back, 7 bases at V and 9 bases at J, with 17 bases in the middle. The CDR3 spells CSATKNRDTQYF. The CDR3 DNA reads TGCAGCGCGACAAAGAACAGGGACACGCAGTATTTT.

The V and J genes are TRBV15 and TRBJ1-6; possible D gene TRBD1, 5 bases. V was clipped by 5 bases and J by 9 bases, with 20 bases between them. Germline CDR1 is LNHNV and CDR2 is YYDKDF (reference sequence). This CDR3 has 16 residues. This CDR3 reads CATSRLLGEVSSPLHF. The CDR3 nucleotides read TGTGCCACCAGCCGCTTATTAGGGGAGGTCTCTTCACCCCTCCACTTT.

This clone was detected only once. The V call is TRBV19, the J call TRBJ1-5; D ambiguous. V was cut by 1 base and J by 11 bases, with 12 bases left in between. This CDR3 region has 13 residues. Looked up from germline, CDR1 is LNHDA and CDR2 is SQIVND (reference sequence). The CDR3 sequence is CASSIGGGRTQHF. In DNA, the CDR3 is TGTGCCAGTAGTATAGGGGGAGGAAGGACCCAGCATTTT.

The chain employs TRBV27 and TRBJ1-6; possible D gene TRBD1, 5 bases. CDR1 and CDR2 (germline): MNHEY, SMNVEV (reference sequence). The CDR3 has 16 residues. The V end lost 5 bases, the J end lost 4 bases, and 15 bases lay between the germline ends. The CDR3 nucleotides read TGTGCCAGCAGTCGTTCAGGGTCCTATTATAATTCACCCCTCCACTTT. It codes for CASSRSGSYYNSPLHF.

This clone was seen a handful of times. The chain joins TRBV12-3 or TRBV12-4 to TRBJ1-2; D gene uncertain. The V end lost 5 bases, the J end lost 3 bases, and 10 bases lay between the germline ends. This CDR3 has 13 amino acids. CDR3 coding DNA: TGTGCCAGCAGTCCCACCGGGGACTATGGCTACACCTTC. The encoded protein is CASSPTGDYGYTF.

J is TRBJ2-3 and V is TRBV5-1, with a possible D match to TRBD1 (6 bases). CDR3 size: 16 residues. From germline, CDR1 is SGHRS and CDR2 YFSETQ. Trimming took 4 bases from V and 0 from J, leaving 15 bases between them. CDR3 sequence: CASSLQGSASTDTQYF. Here the CDR3 DNA reads TGCGCCAGCAGCCTACAGGGTAGCGCTAGCACAGATACGCAGTATTTT.

Points on this clone: This same CDR3 is encoded by further DNA sequences in the sample. The rearrangement joins TRBV3-1 (or the pseudogene TRBV3-2) to TRBJ2-5, with unresolved D. The CDR3 sequence is 12 residues long. V lost 1 base, J lost 5 bases, and 5 bases lay in between. Germline CDR1 and CDR2: LGHDT and YNNKEL (reference sequence). The CDR3 loop reads CASSQGPETQYF. The DNA for the CDR3 is TGTGCCAGCAGCCAAGGCCCGGAGACCCAGTACTTC.

The rearrangement links TRBV7-9 to TRBJ1-1; 7 bases match TRBD1. CDR3 size: 17 residues. Germline CDR1 is SEHNR and CDR2 is FQNEAQ (reference sequence). J lost 4 bases, V lost 7 bases, and 18 bases had no gene match. The CDR3 protein is CASTPTVDRVIGTEAFF. The CDR3 nucleotides read TGTGCCAGCACCCCTACCGTCGACAGGGTTATTGGCACTGAAGCTTTCTTT.

The genes are TRBV19 and TRBJ1-4; D not resolved. V gave up 6 bases and J gave up 0 bases, with 5 bases separating them. The length of the CDR3 is 13 residues. CDR1 is LNHDA and CDR2 is SQIVND in the germline V gene (reference sequence). CDR3 coding DNA: TGTGCCAGTAGCCAGGCAACTAATGAAAAACTGTTTTTT. Residues: CASSQATNEKLFF.

The chain carries TRBV5-1 and TRBJ1-1; 7 bases match TRBD1. Germline-derived CDR1 and CDR2 are SGHRS and YFSETQ. After removal of 8 bases from V and 4 bases from J, the junction contained 5 bases not matched to a gene. This CDR3 has 12 residues. DNA of the CDR3: TGCGCCAGTCGCAGGGGGGGCACTGAAGCTTTCTTT. Protein sequence: CASRRGGTEAFF.

V usage is TRBV2 and J usage is TRBJ1-2; D remains ambiguous. This CDR3 has 10 amino acids. V lost 2 bases, J lost 6 bases, and 1 base lay in between. Germline lookup yields CDR1 SNHLY and CDR2 FYNNEI. Written as DNA, the CDR3 is TGTGCCAGCAGTGAAAATGGCTACACCTTC. Translation: CASSENGYTF.

The rearrangement uses TRBV6-1 and TRBJ2-7, with TRBD1 matching 11 bases. The CDR3 sequence is 14 residues long. The V segment lost 1 base and the J segment 5 bases; nucleotides outside the gene matches: 1. CDR1 and CDR2 (germline): MNHNS, SASEGT. The CDR3: CASSEGTGGDEQYF. CDR3 nucleotide sequence: TGTGCCAGCAGTGAAGGGACAGGGGGCGACGAGCAGTACTTC.

Details on this clone: The DNA is left out, because the CDR3 cannot be placed on it with certainty; the CDR3 is given as TCRdb lists it. The chain employs TRBV27 and TRBJ1-5; the DNA was not compared with TRBD1, the D call given in the table. The CDR3 is 14 amino acids long, termini counted. Germline CDR1 reads MNHEY; CDR2 reads SMNVEV (reference sequence). The CDR3 loop is CASSFGQGARFKHF.

This clone turned up a few times. V is TRBV7-2 and J is TRBJ2-5, with a possible D match to TRBD2 (6 bases). Trimming left V 0 bases short and J 5 bases short, with 7 bases between. Germline CDR1 reads SGHTA; CDR2 reads FQGNSA. The CDR3 runs 13 residues. The CDR3 DNA is TGTGCCAGCAGCTTAGCGCGGGATGAGACCCAGTACTTC. As protein: CASSLARDETQYF.

The chain links TRBV7-2 to TRBJ2-5; tentative D call: TRBD2 (6 bases). The germline CDR1 and CDR2 sequences are SGHTA and FQGNSA. V was cut by 5 bases and J by 5 bases, with 12 bases left in between. The CDR3 length is 13 residues. CDR3 nucleotides: TGTGCCAGCAGCCTTAATGCGGGGGAGACCCAGTACTTC. This translates into CASSLNAGETQYF.

This chain links TRBV9 with TRBJ2-5, with 7 bases lining up with TRBD2. Germline values: CDR1 SGDLS, CDR2 YYNGEE. CDR3 length: 15 residues. Germline trimming cut 0 bases from V and 5 bases from J; bases unmatched to any gene: 7. For the CDR3, the DNA is TGTGCCAGCAGCGTAGGTAGGGCGGGGGACGAGACCCAGTACTTC. This gives the protein CASSVGRAGDETQYF.

The CDR3 is CASSPGLAGGTDTQYF. For the CDR3, the DNA is TGTGCCAGCAGCCCTGGACTAGCGGGGGGAACAGATACGCAGTATTTT. This rearrangement joins TRBV7-9 to TRBJ2-3, with 14 bases that match TRBD2. The J segment lost 3 bases and the V segment lost 5 bases, leaving 4 bases of the junction unmatched. The germline V gene has CDR1 SEHNR and CDR2 FQNEAQ (reference sequence). This CDR3 region has 16 residues.

The rearrangement uses TRBV11-3 and TRBJ1-1; D is perhaps TRBD1 (5 bases). This CDR3 is 13 amino acids long. Trimming stripped 5 bases from V and 4 bases from J, with 11 bases between. Germline CDR1 SGHNT, CDR2 YENEEA. This CDR3 is CASSQTASTEAFF. DNA of the CDR3: TGTGCCAGCAGCCAGACAGCTAGCACTGAAGCTTTCTTT.

This clone has a handful of counts. This sequence joins TRBV29-1 and TRBJ1-2; maybe TRBD1 (5 bases). V lost 4 bases to trimming and J lost 7 bases, with 13 bases between them. Germline V gene lookup returns CDR1 SQVTM and CDR2 ANQGSEA. The CDR3 spans 12 residues. The CDR3 DNA sequence: TGCAGCGTTGGCGGGATTAGGGGTGGCTACACCTTC. Its translation is CSVGGIRGGYTF.

Only a few counts were recorded for this clone. The genes are TRBV5-1 and TRBJ2-1; D is unresolved. Germline V gene data show CDR1 as SGHRS and CDR2 as YFSETQ. This CDR3 has 13 residues. V lost 7 bases, J lost 5 bases, and 13 bases lay in between. In nucleotides, the CDR3 is TGCGCCAGCTCCCGTGGGGTGGACAATGAGCAGTTCTTC. Translation gives CASSRGVDNEQFF.

The gene calls are TRBV7-2 and TRBJ1-6; 8 bases are a match to TRBD1. Germline V gene lookup returns CDR1 SGHTA and CDR2 FQGNSA. The CDR3 sequence is 15 residues long. J lost 5 bases, V lost 5 bases, and 5 bases had no gene match. CDR3 residues: CASSPRTGNNSPLHF. DNA for the CDR3: TGTGCCAGCAGCCCCCGGACAGGGAATAATTCACCCCTCCACTTT.

The chain has TRBV6-5 and TRBJ2-5; 11 positions match TRBD2. Trimming at V came to 7 bases and at J to 4 bases, leaving 8 bases not matched to a gene. Looked up from germline, CDR1 is MNHEY and CDR2 is SVGAGI. This CDR3 contains 15 residues. The CDR3 DNA sequence: TGTGCCAGCACCCTAGCGGGGGGAGATCCAGAGACCCAGTACTTC. This sequence encodes CASTLAGGDPETQYF.

For the CDR3, the DNA is TGCAGTGCTAGTCGGGGGGCGGGTGAGCAGTTCTTC. Translated, it gives CSASRGAGEQFF. The chain recombines TRBV20-1 with TRBJ2-1; a possible D gene is TRBD2 (7 bases). The germline gives CDR1 DFQATT, CDR2 SNEGSKA (reference sequence). This CDR3 spans 12 amino acids. Trimming cost V 3 bases and J 9 bases, with 12 bases left between them.